This T cell receptor (beta chain) emerged from a study of T cell responses to AZD1222 COVID-19 vaccine. Study-wide findings and caveats: Distributed over spike, vaccine-associated CD4 TCRs predominated at 160-218 and 743-854.

Clones were read by immunoSEQ multiplex PCR, and TCRdb kept only the in-frame ones, dropping some. The table shows roughly 180,000 clones, with approximately 90% occurring only once. Concerning this clone: The antigen remains undetermined.

V was shortened by 2 bases and J by 5 bases, with 12 bases between the two germline ends. This CDR3 contains 13 residues. Germline V lookup: CDR1 SQVTM, CDR2 ANQGSEA. The TCR was taken from an adult who received the AZD1222 COVID-19 vaccine. The sequencing here drew on peripheral blood, taken 28 days after the second AZD1222 dose. The V and J genes are TRBV29-1 and TRBJ2-5, with a weak D call TRBD2 (6 bases). The CDR3 region has the DNA TGCAGCGTTGAAAGTGGAGGGATGGAGACCCAGTACTTC. Its protein is CSVESGGMETQYF.